This passage covers 32 T cell receptor beta chains from one sample sequenced in a study of blood T cell repertoires in COVID-19. Some clones are missing from TCRdb's copy, which holds only in-frame ones; the method was immunoSEQ multiplex PCR. This sample has some 170,000 clones, with about 81% found just once. Sequencing was done on a sample of peripheral blood. These receptors originate from a woman of 80 years or more with acute or convalescent COVID-19.

J is TRBJ1-6 and V is TRBV27; 9 bases agree with TRBD1. The V gene end was trimmed by 2 bases and the J gene end by 3 bases; junction bases not matched to a gene: 8. The CDR3 runs 18 residues. Germline CDR1 reads MNHEY; CDR2 reads SMNVEV (reference sequence). This CDR3 is CASSLGPGQGNYNSPLHF. CDR3 bases: TGTGCCAGCAGTTTAGGTCCGGGACAGGGTAACTATAATTCACCCCTCCACTTT.

V gene TRBV9 combines with J gene TRBJ2-1; D ambiguous. This CDR3 comprises 13 residues. V dropped 3 bases and J dropped 4 bases, with 8 bases sitting between them. The germline V gene encodes CDR1 SGDLS and CDR2 YYNGEE. CDR3 in amino acids: CASSDRVYNEQFF. CDR3 DNA sequence: TGTGCCAGCAGCGACAGAGTTTACAATGAGCAGTTCTTC.

The count of this clone is one. This chain connects TRBV5-6 to TRBJ1-1; D is ambiguous. The CDR3 spans 18 residues. CDR1 and CDR2 (germline): SGHDT, YYEEEE. V dropped 0 bases and J dropped 0 bases, with 18 bases sitting between them. The chain's CDR3 is CASSLVGRLSGMNTEAFF. The CDR3 DNA is TGTGCCAGCAGCTTGGTGGGCAGGCTAAGTGGAATGAACACTGAAGCTTTCTTT. Using reference TRBV5-6 and TRBJ1-1 for the parts outside the CDR3, the full variable domain is DAGVTQSPTHLIKTRGQQVTLRCSPKSGHDTVSWYQQALGQGPQFIFQYYEEEERQRGNFPDRFSGHQFPNYSSELNVNALLLGDSALYLCASSLVGRLSGMNTEAFFGQGTRLTVV.

CDR3 amino acids: CASSSSSTVITYEQYF. The CDR3, as DNA: TGTGCCAGCAGTTCCTCTTCGACAGTAATAACCTACGAGCAGTACTTC. The chain combines TRBV27 with TRBJ2-7; D perhaps matches TRBD1 (5 bases). The CDR3 consists of 16 residues. Looked up from germline, CDR1 is MNHEY and CDR2 is SMNVEV (reference sequence). The V end was cut by 4 bases, the J end by 2 bases, with 18 bases between.

Details on this clone: With a much larger clone just one base away, this may be a read error. The genes are TRBV3-1 (or the pseudogene TRBV3-2) and TRBJ1-6; D gene unclear. Germline CDR1 reads LGHDT; CDR2 reads YNNKEL (reference sequence). Trimming removed 1 base at V and 8 bases at J, with 6 bases between. This CDR3 region has 13 residues. In DNA, the CDR3 is TGTGCCAGCAGCCAAGTTGAGGATTCACCCCTCCACTTT. Protein: CASSQVEDSPLHF.

This sequence joins TRBV4-1 and TRBJ2-2; TRBD2 aligns across 9 bases. J lost 6 bases, V lost 1 base, and 6 bases had no gene match. Germline CDR1 MGHRA, CDR2 YSYEKL. The CDR3 runs 16 residues. The CDR3 nucleotides are TGCGCCAGCAGCCAAGGGCTAGCGGGGAAGGCCGGGGAGCTGTTTTTT. Amino acids: CASSQGLAGKAGELFF.

The chain uses TRBV7-2 and TRBJ1-2; no clear D gene. From germline, CDR1 is SGHTA and CDR2 FQGNSA. This CDR3 has 12 residues. V was clipped by 6 bases and J by 4 bases, with 9 bases between them. CDR3 bases: TGTGCCAGCAGACCAGGTGTCTATGGCTACACCTTC. Translating it yields CASRPGVYGYTF.

The rearrangement links TRBV5-5 to TRBJ2-7; 7 bases match TRBD2. The J segment lost 4 bases and the V segment lost 3 bases, leaving 10 bases of the junction unmatched. This CDR3 contains 15 residues. Germline V gene sequence: CDR1 SGHKS, CDR2 YYEKEE (reference sequence). As DNA, the CDR3 is TGTGCCAGCAGCTGGGCGGGGTCGCGGGGGTACGAGCAGTACTTC. Its protein product is CASSWAGSRGYEQYF.

The chain carries TRBV2 and TRBJ2-2; TRBD1 agrees at 7 bases. The trim removed 9 bases at V and 4 bases at J, leaving 8 bases unmatched. CDR3 length: 14 residues. The germline V gene has CDR1 SNHLY and CDR2 FYNNEI. CDR3 in DNA: TGTGCCAGAAGACAGGGTTTTTCCACCGGGGAGCTGTTTTTT. Its protein product is CARRQGFSTGELFF.

V usage is TRBV7-2 and J usage is TRBJ1-4; 7 nucleotides match TRBD1. The CDR3 covers 13 residues. The V and J ends lost 5 bases and 7 bases, in that order; junction bases with no gene match: 4. Germline-derived CDR1 and CDR2 are SGHTA and FQGNSA. CDR3 in DNA: TGTGCCAGCAGCACAGGGGAAACTGAAAAACTGTTTTTT. Protein: CASSTGETEKLFF.

The chain links TRBV7-9 to TRBJ2-1, with TRBD2 identical over 7 bases. The CDR3 extends over 16 amino acids. Trimming removed 5 bases from V and 5 bases from J; junction bases left unmatched: 12. Germline CDR1 SEHNR, CDR2 FQNEAQ (reference sequence). The CDR3 reads CASSPSRLAVDNEQFF. The CDR3 region has the DNA TGTGCCAGCAGCCCTTCTAGACTAGCTGTCGACAATGAGCAGTTCTTC.

J is TRBJ2-1 and V is TRBV4-2; D is ambiguous. Germline V gives CDR1 LGHNA, CDR2 YNFKEQ. Trimming removed 3 bases from V and 0 bases from J, with 12 bases in between. The CDR3 runs to 16 residues. CDR3 residues: CASSHEASSSYNEQFF. In nucleotides, the CDR3 is TGTGCCAGCAGCCACGAAGCGTCAAGCTCCTACAATGAGCAGTTCTTC.

This chain connects TRBV29-1 to TRBJ2-7; 11 bases are shared with TRBD1. This CDR3 is built from 13 residues. V was clipped by 4 bases and J by 2 bases; unmatched bases: 1. From germline, CDR1 is SQVTM and CDR2 ANQGSEA. CDR3 in amino acids: CSVVGQGAYEQYF. The CDR3 DNA follows: TGCAGCGTTGTGGGACAGGGGGCCTACGAGCAGTACTTC.

This clone was found once. V gene TRBV7-6 combines with J gene TRBJ1-2, with a weak D call TRBD1 (6 bases). Trimming left V 5 bases short and J 5 bases short, with 9 bases between. Germline CDR1 reads SGHVS; CDR2 reads FNYEAQ. The CDR3 length is 12 residues. For the CDR3, the DNA is TGTGCCAGCAGCCCTCAGGGGTATGGCTACACCTTC. Translated: CASSPQGYGYTF.

DNA for the CDR3: TGTGCCAGCAGCCAAGAATCTACCCGAGATACGCAGTATTTT. This codes for CASSQESTRDTQYF. The chain recombines TRBV3-1 (or the pseudogene TRBV3-2) with TRBJ2-3; D uncertain. CDR3 length: 14 amino acids. Deletions cut 0 bases from V and 5 bases from J, with 9 bases between. CDR1 LGHDT and CDR2 YNNKEL come from the germline V gene (reference sequence).

The chain uses TRBV15 and TRBJ2-3; possibly TRBD2 for D (5 bases). Germline CDR1 LNHNV, CDR2 YYDKDF (reference sequence). V was shortened by 7 bases and J by 2 bases, with 16 bases between the two germline ends. The CDR3 extends over 15 amino acids. The CDR3 protein is CATTDRELSTDTQYF. CDR3 in DNA: TGTGCCACCACTGATAGGGAGCTCTCCACAGATACGCAGTATTTT.

The rearrangement links TRBV24-1 to TRBJ2-3; D not certain. This CDR3 is 13 amino acids long. Germline V lookup: CDR1 KGHDR, CDR2 SFDVKD. Trimming stripped 3 bases from V and 4 bases from J, with 7 bases between. For the CDR3, the DNA is TGTGCCACCAGTGATCTTAGTGCAGATACGCAGTATTTT. It translates to CATSDLSADTQYF.

The chain is built from TRBV5-6 and TRBJ1-2; TRBD1 is a possible D gene (6 bases). From germline, CDR1 is SGHDT and CDR2 YYEEEE. This CDR3 has 16 amino acids. Between the trimmed V and J ends, which lost 0 bases and 5 bases, there was a span of 17 bases. The DNA for the CDR3 is TGTGCCAGCAGCTTGGGAGCAGGGGCCAAGGGGTATGGCTACACCTTC. It specifies CASSLGAGAKGYGYTF.

This CDR3 is CASKTTGYPNEKLFF. CDR3 in DNA: TGCGCCAGCAAAACTACGGGGTACCCTAATGAAAAACTGTTTTTT. The V call is TRBV10-1, the J call TRBJ1-4; D is ambiguous. Germline CDR1 and CDR2: WNHNN and SYGVQD (reference sequence). Trimming took off 7 bases at V and 3 bases at J, with 15 bases between the two ends. The CDR3 contains 15 residues.

The CDR3 sequence is CASILTGQNTDTQYF. As DNA, the CDR3 is TGTGCCAGCATCCTCACGGGACAGAACACAGATACGCAGTATTTT. The genes are TRBV7-9 and TRBJ2-3; 7 bases are a match to TRBD1. The trim removed 7 bases at V and 2 bases at J, leaving 9 bases unmatched. Per the germline V gene, CDR1 is SEHNR and CDR2 is FQNEAQ (reference sequence). This CDR3 comprises 15 residues.

The chain joins TRBV2 to TRBJ2-1; 10 nucleotides match TRBD2. With 6 bases clipped from V and 9 bases from J, the junction kept 11 bases outside the gene matches. This CDR3 is 15 amino acids long. Looked up from germline, CDR1 is SNHLY and CDR2 is FYNNEI. The CDR3 reads CASSGRSGRDSEQFF. In nucleotides, the CDR3 is TGTGCCAGCAGCGGGCGGAGCGGGAGGGACAGTGAGCAGTTCTTC. The entire variable domain, with the rest obtained from reference TRBV2 and TRBJ2-1, is as follows: EPEVTQTPSHQVTQMGQEVILRCVPISNHLYFYWYRQILGQKVEFLVSFYNNEISEKSEIFDDQFSVERPDGSNFTLKIRSTKLEDSAMYFCASSGRSGRDSEQFFGPGTRLTVL.

The chain links TRBV6-5 to TRBJ1-1; 7 bases are shared with TRBD1. The V gene end was trimmed by 6 bases and the J gene end by 5 bases; junction bases not matched to a gene: 9. CDR3 length: 14 residues. Germline assignment: CDR1 MNHEY and CDR2 SVGAGI. The CDR3 DNA reads as TGTGCCAGCAGCGCGACAGGGACCAGGACTGAAGCTTTCTTT. Protein product: CASSATGTRTEAFF.

The chain combines TRBV9 with TRBJ1-1, with a tentative D call TRBD1 (5 bases). The CDR3 totals 14 residues. Trimming shortened V by 0 bases and J by 5 bases, and 11 bases separated the two germline ends. Germline V gives CDR1 SGDLS, CDR2 YYNGEE. This CDR3 reads CASSVDGGSTEAFF. DNA of the CDR3: TGTGCCAGCAGCGTAGATGGGGGGAGTACTGAAGCTTTCTTT.

CDR3 sequence: CASSGTGINQPQHF. For the CDR3, the DNA is TGTGCCAGCAGCGGGACAGGGATTAATCAGCCCCAGCATTTT. The rearrangement joins TRBV2 to TRBJ1-5; 9 positions agree with TRBD1. The trim removed 6 bases at V and 4 bases at J, leaving 4 bases unmatched. The CDR3 consists of 14 residues. The germline V gene has CDR1 SNHLY and CDR2 FYNNEI.

This chain links TRBV28 with TRBJ2-7; TRBD2 might be the D (6 bases). This CDR3 is 14 amino acids long. The V gene's germline CDR1 is MDHEN and CDR2 SYDVKM. V lost 5 bases to trimming and J lost 6 bases, with 17 bases between them. The CDR3, as DNA: TGTGCCAGCAGTCTGGGGGGAGGTAACCGCGAGCAGTACTTC. Translated, it gives CASSLGGGNREQYF. Variable domain in full (rest from reference TRBV28 and TRBJ2-7): DVKVTQSSRYLVKRTGEKVFLECVQDMDHENMFWYRQDPGLGLRLIYFSYDVKMKEKGDIPEGYSVSREKKERFSLILESASTNQTSMYLCASSLGGGNREQYFGPGTRLTVT.

In this sample, this clone turned up a few times. The V and J genes are TRBV18 and TRBJ2-1; 11 positions match TRBD2. The CDR3 length is 14 residues. Germline CDR1 is KGHSH and CDR2 is LQKENI. The trim removed 3 bases at V and 6 bases at J, leaving 1 base unmatched. This chain's CDR3 is CASSPGLAGNEQFF. The CDR3 nucleotides read TGTGCCAGCTCACCTGGACTAGCGGGCAATGAGCAGTTCTTC.

The V call is TRBV27, the J call TRBJ2-2; the match to TRBD1 covers 10 bases. This CDR3 is built from 16 residues. V lost 3 bases to trimming and J lost 7 bases; unmatched junction nucleotides: 8. The germline V gene encodes CDR1 MNHEY and CDR2 SMNVEV (reference sequence). The CDR3 here is CASSFWMTGGVGELFF. For the CDR3, the DNA is TGTGCCAGCAGTTTCTGGATGACAGGGGGCGTCGGGGAGCTGTTTTTT.

J is TRBJ2-3 and V is TRBV7-9; D call uncertain. CDR1 SEHNR and CDR2 FQNEAQ come from the germline V gene (reference sequence). The CDR3 runs to 11 residues. Trimming shortened V by 5 bases and J by 4 bases, and 4 bases separated the two germline ends. CDR3 amino acids: CASSDSDTQYF. In DNA, the CDR3 is TGTGCCAGCAGCGACTCAGATACGCAGTATTTT.

The chain uses TRBV7-9 and TRBJ1-2; D unclear. CDR1 and CDR2 (germline): SEHNR, FQNEAQ (reference sequence). The CDR3 is 16 residues long. The germline V and J ends were trimmed by 0 bases and 2 bases, with 13 bases remaining between them. CDR3 nucleotide sequence: TGTGCCAGCAGCTTAGCGGCGGCTTACGTCAACTATGGCTACACCTTC. Translated: CASSLAAAYVNYGYTF.

The J gene is TRBJ2-7, the V gene TRBV18, with D uncertain. Germline V gene data show CDR1 as KGHSH and CDR2 as LQKENI. The CDR3 has 13 amino acids. The V gene lost 3 bases and the J gene lost 6 bases, with 12 bases spanning the gap. Here the CDR3 reads CASSPLSRFEQYF. DNA of the CDR3: TGTGCCAGCTCACCTTTAAGCAGGTTCGAGCAGTACTTC.

The chain has TRBV6-5 and TRBJ1-2; D is unclear. The CDR3 totals 14 residues. CDR1 and CDR2 from the germline V gene are MNHEY and SVGAGI. Trimming removed 2 bases at V and 2 bases at J, with 9 bases between. CDR3 loop: CASSYKQTNYGYTF. The CDR3 DNA follows: TGTGCCAGCAGTTACAAACAGACCAACTATGGCTACACCTTC.

The chain couples TRBV11-2 to TRBJ2-1; a weak D match, TRBD2 (5 bases). V gave up 2 bases and J gave up 0 bases, with 14 bases separating them. The CDR3 loop spans 17 amino acids. The germline CDR1 and CDR2 sequences are SGHAT and FQNNGV. This CDR3 reads CASSLFFSGSSYNEQFF. The CDR3 DNA reads TGTGCCAGCAGCTTATTCTTCAGCGGCAGCTCCTACAATGAGCAGTTCTTC. Full variable domain (remainder filled in from reference TRBV11-2 and TRBJ2-1): EAGVAQSPRYKIIEKRQSVAFWCNPISGHATLYWYQQILGQGPKLLIQFQNNGVVDDSQLPKDRFSAERLKGVDSTLKIQPAKLEDSAVYLCASSLFFSGSSYNEQFFGPGTRLTVL.